This TCR beta chain stems from a study of blood T cell repertoires in COVID-19. As for the study in general: Researchers got acute and convalescent COVID-19 samples from the United States, Italy and Spain.

In the authors' workflow: Reference gene primer amplification gave nucleated cell count estimates. The data were produced by immunoSEQ multiplex PCR, yet TCRdb's version contains in-frame clones alone and is incomplete. That table gives V, J and clone size, and the DNA gave D and trimming. The sample contains tens of thousands of clones, approximately 84% of which appear only once. The CDR3 has 13 amino acids. The germline V gene has CDR1 SNHLY and CDR2 FYNNEI. V was pared by 6 bases and J by 6 bases, with 4 bases of the junction left unmatched. The sample comprised peripheral blood. This TCR came from a man aged 55 to 69 with acute or convalescent COVID-19. The rearrangement uses TRBV2 and TRBJ2-2; 7 positions match TRBD1. The CDR3 loop reads CASRNRGAGELFF. In DNA form, the CDR3 reads TGTGCCAGCAGGAACAGGGGCGCCGGGGAGCTGTTTTTT. The variable domain in full, completed from reference TRBV2 and TRBJ2-2, reads EPEVTQTPSHQVTQMGQEVILRCVPISNHLYFYWYRQILGQKVEFLVSFYNNEISEKSEIFDDQFSVERPDGSNFTLKIRSTKLEDSAMYFCASRNRGAGELFFGEGSRLTVL.